These 21 T cell receptor beta chains were all obtained from the same sample, sequenced in a study of T cells after yellow fever vaccination. A single record per CDR3 protein comes from TCRdb applying MiXCR to the 5' RACE reads. The sample holds a few hundred thousand distinct CDR3 sequences, approximately 9% seen once. Specimen: PBMCs, collected on the day of the first yellow fever vaccination. Receptors were obtained from a young man who received the YFV17D yellow fever vaccine.

This clonotype was seen a handful of times. The chain carries TRBV6-2 or TRBV6-3 and TRBJ1-5; D call uncertain. V lost 6 bases to trimming and J lost 3 bases, with 3 bases between them. Germline lookup yields CDR1 MNHEY and CDR2 SVGEGT. This CDR3 spans 11 amino acids. For the CDR3, the DNA is TGTGCCAGCAGCGACAATCAGCCCCAGCATTTT. Translated: CASSDNQPQHF.

The chain joins TRBV7-2 to TRBJ1-3; TRBD1 might be the D (5 bases). The germline CDR1 and CDR2 sequences are SGHTA and FQGNSA. V lost 2 bases to trimming and J lost 0 bases, with 11 bases between them. CDR3 length: 16 amino acids. This chain's CDR3 is CASSLIGGSSGNTIYF. DNA for the CDR3: TGTGCCAGCAGCTTAATCGGGGGATCCTCTGGAAACACCATATATTTT.

There are a few counts of this clonotype. The chain carries TRBV5-1 and TRBJ1-6, with D possibly TRBD1 on 6 matching bases. The V gene's germline CDR1 is SGHRS and CDR2 YFSETQ. CDR3 length: 14 amino acids. V lost 1 base and J lost 9, with 11 bases in between. CDR3 nucleotides: TGCGCCAGCAGCTTGCAACAGGGAGGTTCACCCCTCCACTTT. Its protein is CASSLQQGGSPLHF. The full variable domain, its missing parts supplied by reference TRBV5-1 and TRBJ1-6, is KAGVTQTPRYLIKTRGQQVTLSCSPISGHRSVSWYQQTPGQGLQFLFEYFSETQRNKGNFPGRFSGRQFSNSRSEMNVSTLELGDSALYLCASSLQQGGSPLHFGNGTRLTVT.

This clonotype was counted a few times. The rearrangement links TRBV5-1 to TRBJ2-1; the match to TRBD2 covers 8 bases. This CDR3 is built from 16 residues. V lost 4 bases, J lost 6 bases, and 12 bases stayed unmatched. CDR1 SGHRS and CDR2 YFSETQ come from the germline V gene. The CDR3 here is CASSAPGVAGTNEQFF. Written as DNA, the CDR3 is TGCGCCAGCAGCGCCCCTGGGGTAGCGGGGACCAATGAGCAGTTCTTC.

This clonotype has a handful of counts. This chain links TRBV5-4 with TRBJ2-3, with 8 positions matching TRBD1. V lost 5 bases and J lost 3; bases outside the gene matches: 11. CDR3 length: 16 amino acids. The germline V gene has CDR1 SGHNT and CDR2 YYREEE (reference sequence). CDR3 DNA: TGTGCCAGCAGTTCCCCGGACAGGGTGTTAACAGATACGCAGTATTTT. This codes for CASSSPDRVLTDTQYF.

J is TRBJ2-7 and V is TRBV4-2; D gene uncertain. The CDR3 extends over 14 amino acids. Germline values: CDR1 LGHNA, CDR2 YNFKEQ. Trimming took 0 bases from V and 0 from J, leaving 6 bases between them. The CDR3 DNA sequence: TGTGCCAGCAGCCAAGAGTGGAGCTCCTACGAGCAGTACTTC. The encoded protein is CASSQEWSSYEQYF.

This clonotype was counted a few times. This chain uses TRBV18 with TRBJ1-1; possibly TRBD1 for D (6 bases). Germline values: CDR1 KGHSH, CDR2 LQKENI. The CDR3 is 15 amino acids. V dropped 2 bases and J dropped 4 bases, with 14 bases sitting between them. CDR3: CASSPAGLGGTEAFF. In DNA form, the CDR3 reads TGTGCCAGCTCACCAGCCGGGTTAGGGGGCACTGAAGCTTTCTTT.

Remarks on this clonotype: A single base separates this from a much larger clone, so it may be a read error. The V and J genes are TRBV4-1 and TRBJ1-1; maybe TRBD1 (5 bases). CDR1 and CDR2 (germline): MGHRA, YSYEKL. The CDR3 totals 15 residues. This CDR3 is CVSSRGLTANTEAFF. The CDR3 region has the DNA TGCGTCAGCAGCCGAGGGTTGACAGCGAACACTGAAGCTTTCTTT.

The chain is built from TRBV5-1 and TRBJ2-1; 8 nucleotides agree with TRBD1. Germline V gene sequence: CDR1 SGHRS, CDR2 YFSETQ. The CDR3 is made up of 19 amino acids. V lost 1 base, J lost 5 bases, and 17 bases stayed unmatched. CDR3 sequence reads: CASSLFVDRGSPLHNEQFF. The CDR3 region has the DNA TGCGCCAGCAGCTTGTTTGTCGACAGGGGCTCCCCTTTACACAATGAGCAGTTCTTC.

The chain joins TRBV27 to TRBJ1-5; the match to TRBD1 covers 9 bases. V was clipped by 7 bases and J by 5 bases; unmatched bases: 9. Per the germline V gene, CDR1 is MNHEY and CDR2 is SMNVEV (reference sequence). The CDR3 has 15 residues. The CDR3 is CASKQGTGLYQPQHF. In DNA form, the CDR3 reads TGTGCCAGCAAGCAAGGGACAGGGCTTTATCAGCCCCAGCATTTT.

This clonotype occurred many times. The genes are TRBV20-1 and TRBJ1-1; a possible D gene is TRBD1 (5 bases). The CDR3 is 13 amino acids. V lost 2 bases, J lost 3 bases, and 10 bases lay in between. CDR1 is DFQATT, CDR2 SNEGSKA, per germline (reference sequence). Here the CDR3 reads CSARRGRDTEAFF. The CDR3 DNA reads as TGCAGTGCTAGAAGGGGACGGGACACTGAAGCTTTCTTT.

The J gene is TRBJ2-1, the V gene TRBV12-3 or TRBV12-4; 9 bases are a match to TRBD1. Trimming removed 5 bases from V and 7 bases from J; junction bases left unmatched: 9. This CDR3 spans 15 amino acids. CDR3 region: CASSLGGQGLNEQFF. The DNA for the CDR3 is TGTGCCAGCAGTCTCGGGGGACAGGGATTGAATGAGCAGTTCTTC.

This clonotype was seen at least ten times. The chain has TRBV28 and TRBJ1-1; no clear D gene. Germline values: CDR1 MDHEN, CDR2 SYDVKM. The CDR3 consists of 14 residues. Trimming shortened V by 7 bases and J by 0 bases, and 12 bases separated the two germline ends. The CDR3 DNA reads as TGTGCCAGCAAAATTCGGAGATTGAACACTGAAGCTTTCTTT. Its protein is CASKIRRLNTEAFF.

The CDR3 DNA is TGTGCCAGCAGAGGGGCTTGCGCCTACGAGCAGTACGTC. It specifies CASRGACAYEQYV. The genes are TRBV5-6 and TRBJ2-7, with D tentatively TRBD1 (5 bases). Germline V CDR1 and CDR2: SGHDT, YYEEEE. V lost 5 bases and J lost 2, with 11 bases in between. The CDR3 spans 13 residues.

The chain has TRBV5-1 and TRBJ2-1; D might be TRBD1 or TRBD2, each matching 6 bases. From germline, CDR1 is SGHRS and CDR2 YFSETQ. The CDR3 consists of 15 residues. V lost 6 bases, J lost 6 bases, and 19 bases lay in between. CDR3 loop: CASNIWGAPVNEQFF. The CDR3 DNA is TGCGCCAGCAACATATGGGGGGCCCCAGTCAATGAGCAGTTCTTC. Full variable domain (rest looked up from reference TRBV5-1 and TRBJ2-1): KAGVTQTPRYLIKTRGQQVTLSCSPISGHRSVSWYQQTPGQGLQFLFEYFSETQRNKGNFPGRFSGRQFSNSRSEMNVSTLELGDSALYLCASNIWGAPVNEQFFGPGTRLTVL.

The chain couples TRBV15 to TRBJ1-2; no clear D. The CDR3 contains 15 residues. Germline V gives CDR1 LNHNV, CDR2 YYDKDF (reference sequence). V shed 3 bases and J shed 4 bases, with 15 bases lying between them. CDR3 in amino acids: CATSSADGYPYGYTF. The CDR3 DNA is TGTGCCACCAGCAGCGCGGACGGATACCCCTATGGCTACACCTTC.

This clonotype was found a few times. This chain links TRBV7-2 with TRBJ2-3; 10 nucleotides line up with TRBD1. V was clipped by 6 bases and J by 6 bases; unmatched bases: 6. The CDR3 runs 14 residues. Germline-derived CDR1 and CDR2 are SGHTA and FQGNSA. Written as DNA, the CDR3 is TGTGCCAGCAGTCGACAGGGGGCGAAGGATACGCAGTATTTT. Its translation: CASSRQGAKDTQYF.

The sample holds many counts of this clonotype. The rearrangement uses TRBV6-1 and TRBJ2-1, with D perhaps being TRBD1 or TRBD2 (5 bases each). Germline V gives CDR1 MNHNS, CDR2 SASEGT. The V end lost 6 bases, the J end lost 9 bases, and 15 bases lay between the germline ends. The CDR3 runs 13 residues. The chain's CDR3 is CASRDTGRGEQFF. The CDR3 DNA reads TGTGCCAGCAGGGACACCGGCCGGGGTGAGCAGTTCTTC.

The chain is built from TRBV5-1 and TRBJ2-4; TRBD2 might be the D (6 bases). V shed 0 bases and J shed 0 bases, with 16 bases lying between them. Germline CDR1 and CDR2: SGHRS and YFSETQ. The CDR3 length is 18 residues. CDR3 nucleotide sequence: TGCGCCAGCAGCTTGGGCGCTAGCGCGGCCCTAGCCAAAAACATTCAGTACTTC. Translated: CASSLGASAALAKNIQYF. The full variable domain, rest sourced from reference TRBV5-1 and TRBJ2-4, is KAGVTQTPRYLIKTRGQQVTLSCSPISGHRSVSWYQQTPGQGLQFLFEYFSETQRNKGNFPGRFSGRQFSNSRSEMNVSTLELGDSALYLCASSLGASAALAKNIQYFGAGTRLSVL.

The CDR3 sequence is CASSFGRGGTDTQYF. In nucleotides, the CDR3 is TGTGCCAGCAGTTTCGGCAGGGGTGGCACAGATACGCAGTATTTT. The rearrangement uses TRBV12-3 or TRBV12-4 and TRBJ2-3, with D possibly TRBD1 on 6 matching bases. Deletions cut 3 bases from V and 1 base from J, with 11 bases between. This CDR3 spans 15 amino acids.

This clonotype was seen only a few times. The rearrangement links TRBV7-2 to TRBJ1-1; D ambiguous. The CDR3 sequence is 15 residues long. The V gene lost 1 base and the J gene lost 0 bases, with 9 bases spanning the gap. Germline V gene data show CDR1 as SGHTA and CDR2 as FQGNSA. The CDR3 spells CASSLVAVVNTEAFF. The CDR3 DNA sequence: TGTGCCAGCAGCTTAGTAGCGGTTGTGAACACTGAAGCTTTCTTT.